Following are 14 T cell receptor beta chains from one sample sequenced in a study of blood T cell repertoires in COVID-19. Libraries were prepared by immunoSEQ multiplex PCR; TCRdb keeps only in-frame clonotypes and omits some of them. Of 150,000 to 200,000 clones detected, 88% appear once; the ten largest clones hold roughly 8.6%. Material for sequencing was PBMCs or T cells enriched from blood (not recorded which). All receptors derive from a woman under 30 who had recovered from COVID-19.

The chain combines TRBV19 with TRBJ1-5; D might be TRBD1 (6 bases). The CDR3 spans 13 residues. Trimming left V 5 bases short and J 6 bases short, with 11 bases between. Germline CDR1 and CDR2: LNHDA and SQIVND (reference sequence). In DNA, the CDR3 is TGTGCCAGTAGTCCAGGGGAGAGTCAGCCCCAGCATTTT. Its translation: CASSPGESQPQHF.

The chain employs TRBV11-1 and TRBJ1-2, with 8 bases aligning to TRBD1. The CDR3 extends over 15 amino acids. CDR1 SGHAT and CDR2 FQDESV come from the germline V gene (reference sequence). V was clipped by 6 bases and J by 4 bases; unmatched bases: 10. For the CDR3, the DNA is TGTGCCAGCAGGGTCACGGGACAGGCACCCTATGGCTACACCTTC. It is translated as CASRVTGQAPYGYTF.

The chain combines TRBV5-1 with TRBJ1-1; 9 bases align to TRBD1. This CDR3 comprises 16 residues. With 3 bases clipped from V and 7 bases from J, the junction kept 13 bases outside the gene matches. The V gene's germline CDR1 is SGHRS and CDR2 YFSETQ. This chain's CDR3 is CASSYTTTGGTSEAFF. In DNA form, the CDR3 reads TGCGCCAGCAGCTACACGACTACAGGGGGCACTAGTGAAGCTTTCTTT.

The gene calls are TRBV15 and TRBJ2-1; 9 positions match TRBD2. The CDR3 runs to 15 residues. V gave up 0 bases and J gave up 10 bases; unmatched junction bases: 7. Germline CDR1 LNHNV, CDR2 YYDKDF (reference sequence). CDR3 region: CATSRDAGGPGEQFF. In DNA form, the CDR3 reads TGTGCCACCAGCAGAGATGCGGGGGGGCCCGGGGAGCAGTTCTTC.

The V call is TRBV27, the J call TRBJ1-3, with no clear D. This CDR3 has 14 residues. The V gene's germline CDR1 is MNHEY and CDR2 SMNVEV (reference sequence). Trimming shortened V by 9 bases and J by 4 bases, and 16 bases separated the two germline ends. DNA of the CDR3: TGTGCCAGTAAGACGACTCCCCGCGGAAACACCATATATTTT. Translated: CASKTTPRGNTIYF.

V and J are TRBV3-1 (or the pseudogene TRBV3-2) and TRBJ1-3; TRBD1 matches at 10 bases. Trimming at V came to 6 bases and at J to 4 bases, leaving 6 bases not matched to a gene. This CDR3 has 15 amino acids. In germline, CDR1 is LGHDT, CDR2 YNNKEL (reference sequence). The CDR3 DNA is TGTGCCAGCAGTTCCGACAGGGGGCCAGGAAACACCATATATTTT. This gives the protein CASSSDRGPGNTIYF.

The chain has TRBV2 and TRBJ1-1, with D hard to call. V lost 1 base and J 0 bases, leaving 12 bases between the germline ends. This CDR3 is 16 amino acids long. Germline CDR1 SNHLY, CDR2 FYNNEI. The CDR3 sequence is CASSEGEVVLNTEAFF. CDR3 sequence (DNA): TGTGCCAGCAGTGAAGGGGAGGTCGTCCTGAACACTGAAGCTTTCTTT.

The chain carries TRBV18 and TRBJ2-1; no reliable D call. V was clipped by 1 base and J by 0 bases, with 7 bases between them. Germline V CDR1 and CDR2: KGHSH, LQKENI. The CDR3 extends over 15 amino acids. The CDR3 DNA reads as TGTGCCAGCTCACCACGGGCGAACTCCTACAATGAGCAGTTCTTC. Translated, it gives CASSPRANSYNEQFF. Based on the CDR3 plus reference TRBV18 and TRBJ2-1, the full variable domain is NAGVMQNPRHLVRRRGQEARLRCSPMKGHSHVYWYRQLPEEGLKFMVYLQKENIIDESGMPKERFSAEFPKEGPSILRIQQVVRGDSAAYFCASSPRANSYNEQFFGPGTRLTVL.

This clone was seen just once. The CDR3 bases are TGTGCCAGCAGCTTGGGGGGTGAATACGAGCAGTACTTC. It specifies CASSLGGEYEQYF. The rearrangement uses TRBV7-9 and TRBJ2-7, with D perhaps TRBD2 (6 bases). The CDR3 loop spans 13 amino acids. Between the trimmed V and J ends, which lost 3 bases and 4 bases, there was a span of 10 bases. The germline CDR1 and CDR2 sequences are SEHNR and FQNEAQ (reference sequence).

This clone turned up a few times. The chain employs TRBV5-1 and TRBJ1-3; unclear D gene. Trimming took 3 bases from V and 2 from J, leaving 6 bases between them. This CDR3 region has 13 residues. Germline V lookup: CDR1 SGHRS, CDR2 YFSETQ. The CDR3 region has the DNA TGCGCCAGCAGCTCACAACCTGGAAACACCATATATTTT. It is translated as CASSSQPGNTIYF.

V usage is TRBV13 and J usage is TRBJ2-1; TRBD2 matches 13 bases. Germline CDR1 and CDR2: PRHDT and FYEKMQ (reference sequence). The V and J ends lost 2 bases and 1 base, in that order; junction bases with no gene match: 5. The length of the CDR3 is 18 residues. CDR3 in amino acids: CASSLTSGRVGSYNEQFF. The CDR3 nucleotides read TGTGCCAGCAGCTTAACTAGCGGGAGGGTGGGGTCCTACAATGAGCAGTTCTTC.

The chain is built from TRBV28 and TRBJ2-7, with 10 bases aligning to TRBD1. The CDR3 runs to 18 residues. Germline assignment: CDR1 MDHEN and CDR2 SYDVKM. Trimming at V came to 4 bases and at J to 4 bases, leaving 16 bases not matched to a gene. CDR3: CASSSLDLTGTGDYEQYF. The CDR3 nucleotides read TGTGCCAGCAGTTCCCTAGACCTAACCGGGACAGGGGATTACGAGCAGTACTTC.

The chain uses TRBV30 and TRBJ1-2, with D possibly matching TRBD1 (6 bases). The CDR3 covers 14 residues. V was shortened by 6 bases and J by 3 bases, with 17 bases between the two germline ends. CDR1 and CDR2 from the germline V gene are GTSNPN and SVGIG (reference sequence). The CDR3 sequence: CACYSRTVYYGYTF. The DNA of the CDR3 is TGTGCCTGTTATTCCCGGACAGTCTACTATGGCTACACCTTC.

V gene TRBV12-3 or TRBV12-4 combines with J gene TRBJ1-1; no firm D call. Trimming removed 6 bases from V and 0 bases from J, with 8 bases in between. The CDR3 is 13 amino acids. CDR3 nucleotides: TGTGCCAGCAGCCGTAACATGAACACTGAAGCTTTCTTT. It specifies CASSRNMNTEAFF.